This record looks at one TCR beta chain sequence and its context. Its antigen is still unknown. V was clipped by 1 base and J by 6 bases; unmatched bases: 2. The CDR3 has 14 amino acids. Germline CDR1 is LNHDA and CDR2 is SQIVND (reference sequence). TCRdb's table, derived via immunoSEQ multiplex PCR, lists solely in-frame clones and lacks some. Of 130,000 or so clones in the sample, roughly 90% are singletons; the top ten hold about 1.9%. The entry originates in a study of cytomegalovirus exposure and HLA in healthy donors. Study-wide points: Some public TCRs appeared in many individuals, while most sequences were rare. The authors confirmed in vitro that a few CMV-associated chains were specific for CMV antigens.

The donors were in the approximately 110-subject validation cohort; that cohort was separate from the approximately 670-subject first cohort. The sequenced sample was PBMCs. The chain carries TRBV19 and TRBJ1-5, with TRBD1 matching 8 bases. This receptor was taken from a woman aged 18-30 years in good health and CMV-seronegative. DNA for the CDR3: TGTGCCAGTAGTATAGCGGGGACAGGTCAGCCCCAGCATTTT. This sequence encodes CASSIAGTGQPQHF. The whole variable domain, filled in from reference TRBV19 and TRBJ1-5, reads DGGITQSPKYLFRKEGQNVTLSCEQNLNHDAMYWYRQDPGQGLRLIYYSQIVNDFQKGDIAEGYSVSREKKESFPLTVTSAQKNPTAFYLCASSIAGTGQPQHFGDGTRLSIL.